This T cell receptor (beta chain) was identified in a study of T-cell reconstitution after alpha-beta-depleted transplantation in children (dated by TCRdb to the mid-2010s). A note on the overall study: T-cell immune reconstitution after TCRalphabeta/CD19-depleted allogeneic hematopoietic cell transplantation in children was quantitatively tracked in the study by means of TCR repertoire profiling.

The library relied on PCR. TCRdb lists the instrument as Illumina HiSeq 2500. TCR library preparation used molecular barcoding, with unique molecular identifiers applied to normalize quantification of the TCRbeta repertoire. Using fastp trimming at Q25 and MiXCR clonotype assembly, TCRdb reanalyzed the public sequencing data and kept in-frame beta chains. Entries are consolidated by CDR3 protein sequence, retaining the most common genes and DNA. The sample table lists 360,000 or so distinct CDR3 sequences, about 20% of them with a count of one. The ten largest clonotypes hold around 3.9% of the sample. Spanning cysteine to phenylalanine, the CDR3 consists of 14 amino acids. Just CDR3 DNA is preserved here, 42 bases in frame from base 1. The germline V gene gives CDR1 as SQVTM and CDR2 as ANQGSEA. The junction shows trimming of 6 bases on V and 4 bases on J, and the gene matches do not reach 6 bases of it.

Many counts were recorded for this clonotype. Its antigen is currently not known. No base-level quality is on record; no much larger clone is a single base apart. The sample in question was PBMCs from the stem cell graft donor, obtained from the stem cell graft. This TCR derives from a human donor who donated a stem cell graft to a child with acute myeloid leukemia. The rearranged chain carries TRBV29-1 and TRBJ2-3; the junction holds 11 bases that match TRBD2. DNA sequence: TGCAGCGTGTCTCTAGCGGGAGGTCCAGATACGCAGTATTTT. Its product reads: CSVSLAGGPDTQYF.